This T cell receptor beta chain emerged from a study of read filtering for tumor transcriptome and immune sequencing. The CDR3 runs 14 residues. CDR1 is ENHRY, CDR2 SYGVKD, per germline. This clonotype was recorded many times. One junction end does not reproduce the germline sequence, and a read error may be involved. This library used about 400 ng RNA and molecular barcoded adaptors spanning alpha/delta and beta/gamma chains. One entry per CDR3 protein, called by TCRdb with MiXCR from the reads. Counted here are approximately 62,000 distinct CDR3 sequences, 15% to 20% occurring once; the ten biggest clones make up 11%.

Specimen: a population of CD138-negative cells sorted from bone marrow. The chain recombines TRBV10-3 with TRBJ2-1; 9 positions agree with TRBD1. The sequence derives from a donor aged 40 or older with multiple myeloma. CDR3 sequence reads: CATSRTGEKNEQFF. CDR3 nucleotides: TGTGCCACCAGTCGGACAGGGGAAAAGAATGAGCAGTTCTTC.